This T cell receptor beta chain stems from a study of spatial heterogeneity in lung cancer. Points from the study as a whole: Ubiquitous expanded tumor TCRs showed up in blood more at resection than follow-up.

CDR3 size: 15 residues. Per germline, CDR1 DFQATT and CDR2 SNEGSKA (reference sequence). Trimming took 1 base from V and 0 from J; bases not matched to a gene: 3. The time point was: blood at routine non-recurrence follow-up after resection. A remark on this clonotype: The antigen is unknown.

TCRdb itself ran the 5' RACE reads through MiXCR, one entry per CDR3 protein. The table has approximately 100,000 distinct CDR3 sequences, roughly 19% seen once; the top ten hold less than 25%. The sequenced sample was PBMCs, obtained at follow-up. The clonotype was recovered from a male donor with early-stage non-small cell lung cancer. The chain carries TRBV20-1 and TRBJ1-3; TRBD1 matches at 7 bases. CDR3 DNA: TGCAGTGCTAGAGGGGACAGAAGCTCTGGAAACACCATATATTTT. Translating gives CSARGDRSSGNTIYF.